One and the same sample provided the 27 T cell receptor beta chains below, sequenced in a study of blood T cell repertoires in COVID-19 (dated by TCRdb to about 2020). Libraries were built with the immunoSEQ multiplex PCR assay. The clones in this table, taken by TCRdb from immuneACCESS, are in-frame only. Not every clone is retained; where verified, under half of the shortfall comes from an unresolved V gene, and the cause of the rest is unknown. Here the sample has under 100,000 clones; around nine tenths occur a single time. The biggest ten clones account for just over 5% of the sample. The sample consisted of peripheral blood. These receptors came from a man in his forties or fifties with acute or convalescent COVID-19.

The rearrangement links TRBV6-5 to TRBJ1-1; tentative D call: TRBD1 (5 bases). Trimming shortened V by 2 bases and J by 5 bases, and 9 bases separated the two germline ends. Germline loops: CDR1 MNHEY, CDR2 SVGAGI. There are 13 residues in the CDR3. CDR3 in amino acids: CASSYGGGTEAFF. The CDR3 DNA sequence: TGTGCCAGCAGTTACGGGGGAGGGACTGAAGCTTTCTTT.

The V gene is TRBV19, the J gene TRBJ2-5; D is unclear. Trimming removed 3 bases from V and 6 bases from J, with 14 bases in between. CDR3 length: 14 residues. The germline V gene has CDR1 LNHDA and CDR2 SQIVND (reference sequence). The CDR3 DNA reads TGTGCCAGTAGTATCCAGGTCGCAGAAAAGACCCAGTACTTC. Its protein product is CASSIQVAEKTQYF.

The V gene is TRBV6-5, the J gene TRBJ1-5; no clear D gene. CDR3 size: 13 residues. With 4 bases removed from V and 6 bases from J, the gap between germline ends came to 10 bases. CDR1 and CDR2 from the germline V gene are MNHEY and SVGAGI. CDR3 sequence (DNA): TGTGCCAGCAGTTTAATTGCCGGTCAGCCCCAGCATTTT. Its protein is CASSLIAGQPQHF.

The chain uses TRBV5-5 and TRBJ1-5; 9 nucleotides agree with TRBD1. CDR3 length equals 15 residues. With 4 bases clipped from V and 2 bases from J, the junction kept 4 bases outside the gene matches. Germline V gene lookup returns CDR1 SGHKS and CDR2 YYEKEE (reference sequence). The DNA for the CDR3 is TGTGCCAGCAGCCCCGGGACAGGGCGCAATCAGCCCCAGCATTTT. This translates into CASSPGTGRNQPQHF.

The gene calls are TRBV18 and TRBJ2-7; D is ambiguous. The CDR3 consists of 11 residues. Deletions cut 5 bases from V and 4 bases from J, with 6 bases between. Germline CDR1 and CDR2: KGHSH and LQKENI. CDR3 protein: CASSDKYEQYF. CDR3 coding DNA: TGTGCCAGCTCAGACAAGTACGAGCAGTACTTC.

The gene calls are TRBV15 and TRBJ1-4, with D possibly being TRBD1 (6 bases). Germline lookup yields CDR1 LNHNV and CDR2 YYDKDF (reference sequence). The V end was cut by 3 bases, the J end by 7 bases, with 15 bases between. CDR3 size: 15 residues. For the CDR3, the DNA is TGTGCCACCAGCAGCATACAGGGTGGGGGTGAAAAACTGTTTTTT. This sequence encodes CATSSIQGGGEKLFF.

This clone has a single count. The V call is TRBV9, the J call TRBJ2-1; no clear D. This CDR3 has 15 residues. Germline V gene sequence: CDR1 SGDLS, CDR2 YYNGEE. V shed 3 bases and J shed 7 bases, with 17 bases lying between them. The DNA of the CDR3 is TGTGCCAGCAGCGCTCCCCCGGGTCCCGTGAATGAGCAGTTCTTC. It translates to CASSAPPGPVNEQFF.

This clone was counted between two and nine times. The chain carries TRBV27 and TRBJ2-3; 7 nucleotides align to TRBD2. The CDR3 covers 18 residues. V shed 6 bases, J shed 2 bases, and the junction held 17 bases outside the gene matches. The germline gives CDR1 MNHEY, CDR2 SMNVEV (reference sequence). CDR3 nucleotide sequence: TGTGCCAGCAGAAACCGTTTTTCGGGGGGACCACTCACAGATACGCAGTATTTT. This sequence encodes CASRNRFSGGPLTDTQYF.

The genes are TRBV5-5 and TRBJ1-6, with TRBD1 matching 9 bases. The CDR3 contains 16 residues. J lost 7 bases, V lost 4 bases, and 9 bases had no gene match. Germline V CDR1 and CDR2: SGHKS, YYEKEE (reference sequence). CDR3 sequence: CASSMGQGKGNSPLHF. DNA of the CDR3: TGTGCCAGCAGCATGGGACAGGGCAAAGGGAATTCACCCCTCCACTTT.

The J gene is TRBJ2-5, the V gene TRBV7-6; D possibly corresponds to TRBD1 (7 bases). Trimming cost V 5 bases and J 4 bases, with 17 bases left between them. CDR3 length equals 15 residues. Per germline, CDR1 SGHVS and CDR2 FNYEAQ. CDR3 sequence (DNA): TGTGCCAGCAGCCGGAGCCCAGGGGGGTCAGAGACCCAGTACTTC. This codes for CASSRSPGGSETQYF.

The chain couples TRBV2 to TRBJ2-7, with TRBD2 matching over 9 bases. Germline values: CDR1 SNHLY, CDR2 FYNNEI. The CDR3 has 14 residues. The J segment lost 2 bases and the V segment lost 6 bases, leaving 5 bases of the junction unmatched. The CDR3 here is CASRASGVTYEQYF. As DNA, the CDR3 is TGTGCCAGCAGAGCTAGCGGGGTCACCTACGAGCAGTACTTC. The variable domain in full, with the rest retrieved from reference TRBV2 and TRBJ2-7, is EPEVTQTPSHQVTQMGQEVILRCVPISNHLYFYWYRQILGQKVEFLVSFYNNEISEKSEIFDDQFSVERPDGSNFTLKIRSTKLEDSAMYFCASRASGVTYEQYFGPGTRLTVT.

The gene calls are TRBV19 and TRBJ2-7; a weak D match, TRBD2 (5 bases). The CDR3 spans 14 residues. The germline gives CDR1 LNHDA, CDR2 SQIVND (reference sequence). Deletions cut 5 bases from V and 1 base from J, with 12 bases between. Written as DNA, the CDR3 is TGTGCCAGTAGTCCAGAGCGGAGATCCTACGAGCAGTACTTC. This codes for CASSPERRSYEQYF.

This chain uses TRBV6-6 with TRBJ1-1; 7 bases are shared with TRBD1. After removal of 8 bases from V and 0 bases from J, the junction contained 9 bases not matched to a gene. The germline V gene has CDR1 MNHNY and CDR2 SVGAGI (reference sequence). This CDR3 is built from 15 residues. CDR3 sequence reads: CASGQPGQLNTEAFF. The DNA of the CDR3 is TGTGCCAGCGGTCAACCGGGACAGTTGAACACTGAAGCTTTCTTT.

The genes are TRBV6-2 or TRBV6-3 and TRBJ2-5, with 7 bases aligning to TRBD1. The CDR3 sequence is 15 residues long. J lost 2 bases, V lost 4 bases, and 7 bases had no gene match. Germline lookup yields CDR1 MNHEY and CDR2 SVGEGT. This CDR3 is CASSSDRRGQETQYF. The CDR3 DNA is TGTGCCAGCAGTTCGGACAGGCGTGGTCAAGAGACCCAGTACTTC.

The V and J genes are TRBV29-1 and TRBJ2-7, with TRBD2 as a possible D gene (6 bases). The germline V and J ends were trimmed by 8 bases and 4 bases, with 24 bases remaining between them. Germline CDR1 is SQVTM and CDR2 is ANQGSEA. This CDR3 comprises 15 residues. The CDR3 bases are TGCAGCCCCTGGGGGGAGGCCACCTCTGATTACGAGCAGTACTTC. Its protein product is CSPWGEATSDYEQYF.

This chain connects TRBV29-1 to TRBJ1-1; unclear D gene. The ends were cut back, 4 bases at V and 5 bases at J, with 5 bases in the middle. Germline lookup yields CDR1 SQVTM and CDR2 ANQGSEA. The CDR3 runs 10 residues. CDR3 residues: CSVVQTEAFF. In nucleotides, the CDR3 is TGCAGCGTTGTTCAAACTGAAGCTTTCTTT.

V and J are TRBV28 and TRBJ1-6; no firm D call. The V gene's germline CDR1 is MDHEN and CDR2 SYDVKM. Between the trimmed V and J ends, which lost 8 bases and 3 bases, there was a span of 20 bases. This CDR3 comprises 17 residues. DNA for the CDR3: TGTGCCAGCCTCACGCGGAGGCCGCCGGTCTATAATTCACCCCTCCACTTT. Residues: CASLTRRPPVYNSPLHF.

The rearrangement joins TRBV12-5 to TRBJ2-3, with TRBD1 as a possible D gene (5 bases). Trimming cost V 1 base and J 0 bases, with 8 bases left between them. From germline, CDR1 is LGHNT and CDR2 FRNRAP. The CDR3 has 15 amino acids. The CDR3 region has the DNA TGTGCTAGTGGTTTGGGGGGCGGCAGCACAGATACGCAGTATTTT. Translated: CASGLGGGSTDTQYF.

This chain links TRBV3-1 (or the pseudogene TRBV3-2) with TRBJ2-3; 7 positions agree with TRBD2. Germline V gives CDR1 LGHDT, CDR2 YNNKEL (reference sequence). With V trimmed by 1 base and J by 2 bases, 12 bases remained unmatched. This CDR3 comprises 18 residues. CDR3 sequence reads: CASSQGDPGRAYTDTQYF. The CDR3 DNA reads as TGTGCCAGCAGCCAAGGGGACCCTGGGAGGGCCTACACAGATACGCAGTATTTT.

The genes are TRBV5-4 and TRBJ2-7; possible D gene TRBD1, 6 bases. Germline V CDR1 and CDR2: SGHNT, YYREEE (reference sequence). V was trimmed by 0 bases and J by 1 base, leaving 8 bases between them. The CDR3 runs 14 residues. CDR3 DNA sequence: TGTGCCAGCAGCTTGGTAGGGGGATCCTACGAGCAGTACTTC. Its translation: CASSLVGGSYEQYF.

This chain links TRBV24-1 with TRBJ2-3; 9 bases are a match to TRBD1. The CDR3 is 13 residues long. Losses at the gene ends were 10 bases for V and 1 base for J; bases not matched to a gene: 2. Germline-derived CDR1 and CDR2 are KGHDR and SFDVKD. The CDR3 loop reads CATQGAGTDTQYF. The CDR3 DNA is TGTGCCACACAGGGGGCGGGCACAGATACGCAGTATTTT.

This clone is a singleton in its sample. The chain is built from TRBV5-1 and TRBJ1-6; TRBD1 agrees at 8 bases. Germline V lookup: CDR1 SGHRS, CDR2 YFSETQ. V gave up 5 bases and J gave up 10 bases; unmatched junction bases: 8. The CDR3 contains 14 residues. The CDR3 sequence: CASRVDRVQSPLHF. In DNA form, the CDR3 reads TGCGCCAGCAGAGTGGACAGGGTACAATCACCCCTCCACTTT.

J is TRBJ2-1 and V is TRBV19; 8 bases line up with TRBD2. Germline V lookup: CDR1 LNHDA, CDR2 SQIVND (reference sequence). The CDR3 spans 13 residues. Unmatched junction bases numbered 10, after V lost 8 bases and J lost 10 bases. This chain's CDR3 is CASRYREGQEQFF. CDR3 coding DNA: TGTGCCAGTCGATATCGGGAGGGCCAAGAGCAGTTCTTC.

The V gene is TRBV6-5, the J gene TRBJ2-1, with 9 bases aligning to TRBD1. Germline V gene data show CDR1 as MNHEY and CDR2 as SVGAGI. This CDR3 spans 16 amino acids. V trimming: 2 bases; J trimming: 3 bases; junction bases outside the gene matches: 5. CDR3 nucleotide sequence: TGTGCCAGCAGTTACCCGACAGGGGGGGGCTACAATGAGCAGTTCTTC. Protein product: CASSYPTGGGYNEQFF.

In its sample, this clone was seen once. The chain uses TRBV5-1 and TRBJ1-2; TRBD1 matches at 7 bases. The germline V gene encodes CDR1 SGHRS and CDR2 YFSETQ. V lost 1 base and J lost 9; bases outside the gene matches: 3. The CDR3 has 12 residues. The chain's CDR3 is CASSLTGESYTF. The CDR3 nucleotides are TGCGCCAGCAGCTTGACAGGGGAAAGCTACACCTTC.

The V call is TRBV6-1, the J call TRBJ2-3; D unresolved. The V and J ends lost 2 bases and 5 bases respectively, with 14 bases between them. There are 15 residues in the CDR3. Germline V lookup: CDR1 MNHNS, CDR2 SASEGT. The CDR3 DNA sequence: TGTGCCAGCAGTGAAAGGAAAACAGCCGGAGATACGCAGTATTTT. This sequence encodes CASSERKTAGDTQYF.

J is TRBJ2-7 and V is TRBV30; D might be TRBD1 (6 bases). CDR3 length equals 13 residues. Germline loops: CDR1 GTSNPN, CDR2 SVGIG (reference sequence). The V gene lost 2 bases and the J gene lost 2 bases, with 10 bases spanning the gap. CDR3 sequence reads: CAWSQGRAYEQYF. DNA of the CDR3: TGTGCCTGGAGTCAGGGGCGAGCCTACGAGCAGTACTTC.